These 14 T cell receptor beta chains originate from one sample sequenced in a study of shared clonotypes between healthy human individuals. Clones were sequenced by immunoSEQ multiplex PCR, and TCRdb holds only the in-frame ones, with some missing. Here the sample spans 2 million to 3 million clones, 80% to 95% being singletons. The sample consisted of naive CD4+ T cells from PBMCs. Noted subset: CD45RA+ positively selected. These receptors were taken from a man aged 18 to 29 in good health. Some clones in this sample may be carry-over from other donors' samples.

CDR3 bases: TGTGCCAGCACCTTCCTAGGGGCGGACCGGTCCTACGAGCAGTACTTC. It translates to CASTFLGADRSYEQYF. The chain uses TRBV28 and TRBJ2-5; D perhaps matches TRBD1 (5 bases). The J call may be in error: the DNA end matches TRBJ2-7 better. Per the germline V gene, CDR1 is MDHEN and CDR2 is SYDVKM. The CDR3 is 16 amino acids.

This chain connects TRBV9 to TRBJ2-3; D possibly corresponds to TRBD2 (5 bases). Per germline, CDR1 SGDLS and CDR2 YYNGEE. This CDR3 region has 16 residues. Deletions cut 1 base from V and 0 bases from J, with 12 bases between. In DNA, the CDR3 is TGTGCCAGCAGCGTACTTGGACTCATTAGCACAGATACGCAGTATTTT. Translated: CASSVLGLISTDTQYF.

The genes are TRBV30 and TRBJ2-7; the D gene could be TRBD1 or TRBD2 (5 bases each). In germline, CDR1 is GTSNPN, CDR2 SVGIG (reference sequence). V lost 3 bases and J 5 bases, leaving 11 bases between the germline ends. The CDR3 is 12 amino acids. This chain's CDR3 is CAWSGAGDEQYF. In nucleotides, the CDR3 is TGTGCCTGGAGCGGGGCGGGTGACGAGCAGTACTTC.

The chain recombines TRBV30 with TRBJ2-2; perhaps TRBD1 as D (5 bases). Germline CDR1 reads GTSNPN; CDR2 reads SVGIG (reference sequence). This CDR3 comprises 13 residues. V was clipped by 2 bases and J by 4 bases, with 8 bases between them. This CDR3 is CAWSRQSTGELFF. Written as DNA, the CDR3 is TGTGCCTGGAGTCGACAGAGCACCGGGGAGCTGTTTTTT.

The chain employs TRBV5-6 and TRBJ2-1; D call uncertain. Trimming cost V 2 bases and J 8 bases, with 8 bases left between them. The CDR3 sequence is 12 residues long. CDR1 SGHDT and CDR2 YYEEEE come from the germline V gene. CDR3 DNA: TGTGCCAGCAGCTTTGGGAACCATGAGCAGTTCTTC. It specifies CASSFGNHEQFF.

In the case of this clone: Additional DNA sequences in this sample encode the identical CDR3. The chain uses TRBV7-9 and TRBJ1-1; D ambiguous. Trimming left V 5 bases short and J 1 base short, with 20 bases between. Germline assignment: CDR1 SEHNR and CDR2 FQNEAQ (reference sequence). The CDR3 contains 17 residues. The CDR3 is CASSRMAPARGNTEAFF. DNA of the CDR3: TGTGCCAGCAGCCGGATGGCGCCGGCCCGCGGGAACACTGAAGCTTTCTTT. Supplemented by reference TRBV7-9 and TRBJ1-1, the full variable domain reads DTGVSQNPRHKITKRGQNVTFRCDPISEHNRLYWYRQTLGQGPEFLTYFQNEAQLEKSRLLSDRFSAERPKGSFSTLEIQRTEQGDSAMYLCASSRMAPARGNTEAFFGQGTRLTVV.

This rearrangement joins TRBV6-1 to TRBJ2-7; no clear D gene. Germline-derived CDR1 and CDR2 are MNHNS and SASEGT. This CDR3 has 14 amino acids. V lost 7 bases, J lost 2 bases, and 15 bases lay in between. Here the CDR3 reads CASTEGAGPYEQYF. DNA of the CDR3: TGTGCCAGCACCGAAGGTGCCGGGCCCTACGAGCAGTACTTC.

The rearrangement links TRBV5-1 to TRBJ2-7; TRBD1 might be the D (5 bases). The CDR3 contains 16 residues. Trimming stripped 1 base from V and 2 bases from J, with 16 bases between. Germline V CDR1 and CDR2: SGHRS, YFSETQ. Here the CDR3 DNA reads TGCGCCAGCAGCTTGACGCCCGACAGACCTCCCTACGAGCAGTACTTC. Translating gives CASSLTPDRPPYEQYF.

CDR3: CASSRAGPLYGYTF. The CDR3 DNA sequence: TGTGCCAGTTCGCGGGCGGGTCCTCTCTATGGCTACACCTTC. The chain uses TRBV19 and TRBJ1-2; D is unclear. The CDR3 extends over 14 amino acids. Trimming removed 8 bases at V and 4 bases at J, with 17 bases between. CDR1 is LNHDA, CDR2 SQIVND, per germline (reference sequence).

This clone was seen only a few times. The same CDR3 arises from other DNA sequences in this sample as well. The V and J genes are TRBV20-1 and TRBJ1-5; D gene uncertain. The CDR3 extends over 11 amino acids. Germline V gives CDR1 DFQATT, CDR2 SNEGSKA (reference sequence). With 6 bases removed from V and 4 bases from J, the gap between germline ends came to 7 bases. The CDR3 DNA follows: TGCAGTGCCAGCACTAATCAGCCCCAGCATTTT. It translates to CSASTNQPQHF.

This chain uses TRBV19 with TRBJ1-4; D is unresolved. Trimming removed 3 bases at V and 8 bases at J, with 13 bases between. The germline gives CDR1 LNHDA, CDR2 SQIVND (reference sequence). This CDR3 contains 14 residues. CDR3: CASSMGGLREKLFF. The CDR3 coding sequence is TGTGCCAGTAGTATGGGCGGGTTACGGGAAAAACTGTTTTTT.

V and J are TRBV11-3 and TRBJ2-2; 8 bases fit TRBD2. This CDR3 comprises 17 residues. Per germline, CDR1 SGHNT and CDR2 YENEEA. V lost 3 bases and J lost 6; bases outside the gene matches: 12. CDR3 loop: CASSLGKSGSGSGELFF. The CDR3 DNA reads TGTGCCAGCAGCTTGGGAAAGAGCGGGAGTGGATCCGGGGAGCTGTTTTTT.

The DNA for the CDR3 is TGTGCCAGCAGCTCGGGACAACAACTTATCCGGTACAATGAGCAGTTCTTC. Protein product: CASSSGQQLIRYNEQFF. The chain has TRBV7-3 and TRBJ2-1, with D tentatively TRBD1 (6 bases). The CDR3 covers 17 residues. The germline V gene has CDR1 SGHTA and CDR2 FQGTGA. The V end lost 4 bases, the J end lost 4 bases, and 20 bases lay between the germline ends.

The chain carries TRBV10-2 and TRBJ1-1; no definite D call. CDR1 is WSHSY and CDR2 is SAAADI in the germline V gene. There are 11 residues in the CDR3. The ends were cut back, 8 bases at V and 7 bases at J, with 11 bases in the middle. The DNA of the CDR3 is TGCGCCAGCTCGGGCAGAAATGAAGCTTTCTTT. This encodes CASSGRNEAFF.